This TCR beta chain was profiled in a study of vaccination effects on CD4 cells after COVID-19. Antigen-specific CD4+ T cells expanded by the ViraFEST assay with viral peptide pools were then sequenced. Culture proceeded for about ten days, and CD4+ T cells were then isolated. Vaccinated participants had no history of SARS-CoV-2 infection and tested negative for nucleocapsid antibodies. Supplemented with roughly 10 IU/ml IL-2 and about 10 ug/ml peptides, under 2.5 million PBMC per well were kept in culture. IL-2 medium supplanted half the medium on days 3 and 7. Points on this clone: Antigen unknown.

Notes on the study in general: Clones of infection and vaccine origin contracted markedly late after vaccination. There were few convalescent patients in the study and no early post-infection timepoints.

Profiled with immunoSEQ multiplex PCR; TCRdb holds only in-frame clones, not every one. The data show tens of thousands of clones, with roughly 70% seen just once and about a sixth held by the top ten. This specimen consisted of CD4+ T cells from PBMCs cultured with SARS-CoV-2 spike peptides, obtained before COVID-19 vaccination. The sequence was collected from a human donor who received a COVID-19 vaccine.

The CDR3 nucleotides are TGTGCCAGCAGCCAAGTGGAGGGGCAGACGGAAGCTTTCTTT. Its translation: CASSQVEGQTEAFF. The chain has TRBV3-1 (or the pseudogene TRBV3-2) and TRBJ1-1; D perhaps matches TRBD1 (5 bases). V was trimmed by 1 base and J by 8 bases, leaving 14 bases between them. The CDR3 is 14 amino acids. CDR1 is LGHDT and CDR2 is YNNKEL in the germline V gene (reference sequence).